This T cell receptor (beta chain) was captured by sequencing in a study of molecular identifiers for immune sequencing clone quantification. Overall study findings and caveats: More than 97% of effector molecules, versus under 1% of naive-cell molecules, belonged to clones above 20 RNA copies.

Regarding this clonotype: Antigen unknown.

Trimming removed 1 base from V and 0 bases from J; junction bases left unmatched: 10. Per the germline V gene, CDR1 is SGHAT and CDR2 is FQNNGV. The CDR3 totals 18 residues. MiXCR was run by TCRdb on the PCR reads, yielding one entry per CDR3 protein. The sample includes some 97,000 distinct CDR3 sequences, around 33% of them seen just once. The V call is TRBV11-2, the J call TRBJ2-3; 7 positions agree with TRBD2. The TCR was taken from a human donor in good health. Some libraries in this study had Jurkat cell RNA spiked in. The sample was naive CD8+ T cells from blood, with Jurkat cell RNA spiked in. Subset in this sample: FACS-sorted CD8+CD4-CCR7+CD45RA+ naive T cells. CDR3 residues: CASSLAIFYSGSTDTQYF. CDR3 coding DNA: TGTGCCAGCAGCTTAGCAATCTTTTATAGCGGGAGCACAGATACGCAGTATTTT.